This passage covers 8 T cell receptor beta chains from one sample sequenced in a study of blood T cell repertoires in COVID-19. TCRdb keeps only in-frame clones here, not all; method: immunoSEQ multiplex PCR. Among under 200,000 clones listed, around 83% were seen once. Sequenced sample: PBMCs or T cells enriched from blood (not recorded which). The receptors originated from a woman aged 50 to 65 in a cohort exposed to, infected with or recovered from COVID-19 (not recorded which).

This chain joins TRBV19 and TRBJ1-2; possibly TRBD1 for D (5 bases). This CDR3 is built from 16 residues. Germline CDR1 LNHDA, CDR2 SQIVND (reference sequence). The V and J ends lost 7 bases and 2 bases respectively, with 20 bases between them. CDR3 DNA sequence: TGTGCCAGTACAGGACACACTCCAGCAAAAAACTATGGCTACACCTTC. Translation: CASTGHTPAKNYGYTF. Based on the CDR3 plus reference TRBV19 and TRBJ1-2, the full variable domain is DGGITQSPKYLFRKEGQNVTLSCEQNLNHDAMYWYRQDPGQGLRLIYYSQIVNDFQKGDIAEGYSVSREKKESFPLTVTSAQKNPTAFYLCASTGHTPAKNYGYTFGSGTRLTVV.

The chain joins TRBV5-1 to TRBJ1-1; 8 nucleotides match TRBD1. The germline CDR1 and CDR2 sequences are SGHRS and YFSETQ. The CDR3 contains 17 residues. With 6 bases clipped from V and 2 bases from J, the junction kept 15 bases outside the gene matches. The DNA for the CDR3 is TGCGCCAGCACCCCCCTCCTCCCTGGACAGGGTAACACTGAAGCTTTCTTT. Its protein product is CASTPLLPGQGNTEAFF.

The V and J genes are TRBV6-2 or TRBV6-3 and TRBJ1-5, with 8 bases matching TRBD1. Germline V gene data show CDR1 as MNHEY and CDR2 as SVGEGT. The CDR3 consists of 17 residues. V lost 6 bases, J lost 2 bases, and 12 bases stayed unmatched. CDR3 region: CASSWQGAGIGNQPQHF. CDR3 bases: TGTGCCAGCAGCTGGCAGGGGGCAGGAATTGGCAATCAGCCCCAGCATTTT.

The rearrangement links TRBV28 to TRBJ2-1; 9 nucleotides match TRBD2. The CDR3 contains 17 residues. Germline CDR1 is MDHEN and CDR2 is SYDVKM. Germline trimming cut 2 bases from V and 8 bases from J; bases unmatched to any gene: 13. CDR3 nucleotide sequence: TGTGCCAGCAGTTTAGGGTCAGCGGGAGGCTATCCGGATGAGCAGTTCTTC. Translated, it gives CASSLGSAGGYPDEQFF. Complete variable domain (other parts from reference TRBV28 and TRBJ2-1): DVKVTQSSRYLVKRTGEKVFLECVQDMDHENMFWYRQDPGLGLRLIYFSYDVKMKEKGDIPEGYSVSREKKERFSLILESASTNQTSMYLCASSLGSAGGYPDEQFFGPGTRLTVL.

This clone was observed once. V is TRBV7-2 and J is TRBJ1-1; 8 positions agree with TRBD1. This CDR3 contains 15 residues. Trimming took 4 bases from V and 6 from J; bases not matched to a gene: 10. The germline V gene has CDR1 SGHTA and CDR2 FQGNSA. The CDR3 reads CASSSGQGFMAEAFF. The CDR3 nucleotides read TGTGCCAGCAGCTCTGGACAGGGATTCATGGCTGAAGCTTTCTTT.

The chain couples TRBV6-6 to TRBJ2-4, with D possibly being TRBD2 (6 bases). The germline V gene encodes CDR1 MNHNY and CDR2 SVGAGI (reference sequence). The germline V and J ends were trimmed by 2 bases and 9 bases, with 17 bases remaining between them. The CDR3 is made up of 15 amino acids. CDR3 coding DNA: TGTGCCAGCAGTTACGCGGGAATGGGTGTGGGCATTCAGTACTTC. This translates into CASSYAGMGVGIQYF.

The rearrangement links TRBV28 to TRBJ2-5, with TRBD2 as a possible D gene (6 bases). The CDR3 has 15 residues. CDR1 and CDR2 from the germline V gene are MDHEN and SYDVKM. V gave up 4 bases and J gave up 5 bases, with 17 bases separating them. The CDR3: CASSSPGVMRETQYF. CDR3 bases: TGTGCCAGCAGTTCCCCGGGGGTGATGCGGGAGACCCAGTACTTC. Combining the CDR3 with reference TRBV28 and TRBJ2-5 gives the whole variable domain DVKVTQSSRYLVKRTGEKVFLECVQDMDHENMFWYRQDPGLGLRLIYFSYDVKMKEKGDIPEGYSVSREKKERFSLILESASTNQTSMYLCASSSPGVMRETQYFGPGTRLLVL.

J is TRBJ1-5 and V is TRBV7-8; D gene ambiguous. Germline V gene sequence: CDR1 SGHVS, CDR2 FQNEAQ. V was pared by 4 bases and J by 5 bases, with 9 bases between. The CDR3 extends over 13 amino acids. The CDR3: CASSSEIDQPQHF. The CDR3 nucleotides read TGTGCCAGCAGCTCGGAGATCGATCAGCCCCAGCATTTT.